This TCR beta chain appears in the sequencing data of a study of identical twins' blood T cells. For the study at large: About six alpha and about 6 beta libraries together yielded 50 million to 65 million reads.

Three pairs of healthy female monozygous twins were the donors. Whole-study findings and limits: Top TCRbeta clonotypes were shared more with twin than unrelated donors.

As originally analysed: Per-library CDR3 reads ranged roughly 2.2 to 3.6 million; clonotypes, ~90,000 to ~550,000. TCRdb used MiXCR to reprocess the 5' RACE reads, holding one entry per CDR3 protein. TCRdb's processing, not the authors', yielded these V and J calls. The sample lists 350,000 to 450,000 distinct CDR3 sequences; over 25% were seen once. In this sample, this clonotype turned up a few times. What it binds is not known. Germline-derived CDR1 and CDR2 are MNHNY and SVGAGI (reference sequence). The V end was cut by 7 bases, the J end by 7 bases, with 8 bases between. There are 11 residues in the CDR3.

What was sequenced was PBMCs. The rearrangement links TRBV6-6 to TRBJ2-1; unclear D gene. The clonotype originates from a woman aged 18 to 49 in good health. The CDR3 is CASTTQNEQFF. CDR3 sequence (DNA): TGTGCCAGCACCACTCAAAATGAGCAGTTCTTC.